Sequencing of this T cell receptor beta chain was carried out in a study of T cells in Graves' hyperthyroidism and ophthalmopathy. Amplification yielded TCR beta CDR3 regions, with RNA transcripts as the source. The TCR CDR3 was amplified in a first-round RT-PCR using the HTBI primer set. One entry per CDR3 protein, called by TCRdb with MiXCR from the multiplex PCR reads. The top ten hold 34% of the sample, which has hundreds of thousands of distinct CDR3 sequences, more than 20% seen once. This clonotype was found a few times. The clonotype was recovered from a young man with Graves' ophthalmopathy. The material sequenced was blood.

CDR3 sequence: CASRGGSQGALIQYF. The CDR3 coding sequence is TGTGCCAGCAGAGGAGGGAGCCAGGGGGCGCTCATTCAGTACTTC. The chain links TRBV28 to TRBJ2-4; TRBD1 aligns across 8 bases. CDR1 is MDHEN, CDR2 SYDVKM, per germline. CDR3 length equals 15 residues. After removal of 6 bases from V and 9 bases from J, the junction contained 13 bases not matched to a gene.